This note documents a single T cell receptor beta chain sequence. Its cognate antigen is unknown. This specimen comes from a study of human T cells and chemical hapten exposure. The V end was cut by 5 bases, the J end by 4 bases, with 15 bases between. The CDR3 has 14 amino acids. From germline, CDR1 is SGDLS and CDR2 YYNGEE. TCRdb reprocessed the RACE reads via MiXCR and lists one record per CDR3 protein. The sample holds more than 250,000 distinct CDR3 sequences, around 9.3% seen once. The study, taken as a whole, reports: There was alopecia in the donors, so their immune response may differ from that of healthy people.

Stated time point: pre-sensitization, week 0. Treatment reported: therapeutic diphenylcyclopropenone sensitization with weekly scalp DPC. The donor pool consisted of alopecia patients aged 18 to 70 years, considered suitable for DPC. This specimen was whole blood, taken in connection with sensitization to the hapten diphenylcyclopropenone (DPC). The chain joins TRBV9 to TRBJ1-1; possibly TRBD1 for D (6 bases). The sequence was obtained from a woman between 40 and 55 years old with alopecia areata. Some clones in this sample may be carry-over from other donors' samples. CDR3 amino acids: CASRDPGDSTEAFF. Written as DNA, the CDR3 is TGTGCCAGCAGGGATCCAGGGGATAGCACTGAAGCTTTCTTT.